The clone carrying this TCR beta chain has more than one count but fewer than ten. Mouse gene names apply. The CDR3 is cut off 4 residues early in the read; its end comes from the germline J gene. Other DNA sequences in this specimen translate into the identical CDR3. Cells pooled from cutaneous lymph nodes were sorted on CD4, CD8alpha, NKG2D, NKG2ACE and other markers. The CDR3 is made up of 14 amino acids. Trimming stripped 1 base from V and 0 bases from J, with 6 bases between. CDR1 is NSQYPW and CDR2 is LRSPGD in the germline V gene (reference sequence). These data belong to a study of CD8+ T cells in alopecia areata. Following extraction, RNA underwent reverse transcription to cDNA, which served as the sequencing template. Measured with immunoSEQ multiplex PCR; TCRdb has only the in-frame clones, and not every one. The sample presents about 300,000 clones, none singletons.

Sequencing was carried out using CD4+ T cells sorted from a lymph node. The genes are TRBV1 and TRBJ1-1; D is possibly TRBD1 (5 bases). This receptor was obtained from a C3H/HeJ mouse with alopecia areata. The strain is characterized by the MHC haplotype H2-k. The CDR3 bases that were read are TGCACCTGCAGTGCAGGGGGCTCAAACACA. Its protein product is CTCSAGGSNT. The whole CDR3 is CTCSAGGSNTEVFF. Drawing the rest from reference TRBV1 and TRBJ1-1, the complete variable domain is VTLLEQNPRWRLVPRGQAVNLRCILKNSQYPWMSWYQQDLQKQLQWLFTLRSPGDKEVKSLPGADYLATRVTDTELRLQVANMSQGRTLYCTCSAGGSNTEVFFGKGTRLTVV.